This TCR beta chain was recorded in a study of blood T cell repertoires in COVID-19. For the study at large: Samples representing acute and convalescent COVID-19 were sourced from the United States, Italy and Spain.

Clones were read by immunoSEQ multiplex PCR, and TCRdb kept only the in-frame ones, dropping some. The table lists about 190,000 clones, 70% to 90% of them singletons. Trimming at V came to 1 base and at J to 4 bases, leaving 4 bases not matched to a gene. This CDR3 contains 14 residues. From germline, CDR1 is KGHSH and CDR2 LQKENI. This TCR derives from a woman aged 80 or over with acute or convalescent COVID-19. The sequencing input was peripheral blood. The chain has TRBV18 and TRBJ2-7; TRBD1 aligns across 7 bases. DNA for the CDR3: TGTGCCAGCTCACCACTTTTGACAGGGTACGAGCAGTACTTC. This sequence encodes CASSPLLTGYEQYF.